The rows below give T cell receptor beta chains drawn from one sample of a study of glioma-infiltrating T cells. Each CDR3 protein is one row after TCRdb ran MiXCR on the multiplex PCR reads. The data hold around 130,000 distinct CDR3 sequences, with more than 20% observed a single time. Sequenced sample: glioma tissue, nonneoplastic brain tissue, or PBMCs (not recorded which). The receptors were gathered from a human donor with low-grade glioma or glioblastoma, undergoing nonglioma brain surgery, or in good health (not recorded which). Both conserved end residues are part of each CDR3. The order of the fields is CDR3 protein, CDR3 DNA, D gene, J gene, clone size, V gene. D genes are given only for firm matches. Expanded clones are given a class, and other clones once, few, many or no size at all.

CASSFNGNTIYF,TGTGCCAGCAGCTTTAATGGAAACACCATATATTTT,.,TRBJ1-3,many,TRBV7-9
CSARFGRGTYNEQFF,TGCAGTGCTAGGTTTGGGCGGGGAACCTACAATGAGCAGTTCTTC,.,TRBJ2-1,many,TRBV20-1
CASSLGGPPHTDTQYF,TGTGCCAGCAGTTTGGGGGGGCCCCCCCACACAGATACGCAGTATTTT,.,TRBJ2-3,few,TRBV27
CASTETGETQETQYF,TGTGCCAGCACCGAGACAGGGGAGACACAAGAGACCCAGTACTTC,TRBD1,TRBJ2-5,.,TRBV28
CAGPDRGFYYGYTF,TGTGCCGGACCAGACAGGGGCTTTTACTATGGCTACACCTTC,TRBD1,TRBJ1-2,few,TRBV6-1
CASNSGQGYNEQFF,TGTGCCAGCAATTCTGGACAGGGGTACAATGAGCAGTTCTTC,TRBD1,TRBJ2-1,.,TRBV18
CASSSRTGGNYGYTF,TGTGCCAGCAGCTCCAGGACAGGGGGGAACTATGGCTACACCTTC,TRBD1,TRBJ1-2,many,TRBV7-2
CSTGQGNTEAFF,TGCAGTACAGGACAGGGTAACACTGAAGCTTTCTTT,TRBD1,TRBJ1-1,many,TRBV20-1
CASKERGYQETKYF,TGTGCCAGCAAGGAGCGGGGGTACCAAGAGACCAAGTACTTC,TRBD2,TRBJ2-5,once,TRBV6-2/TRBV6-3
CATSSDRSSSPLHF,TGTGCCACCAGCAGCGACAGGAGCAGTTCACCCCTCCACTTT,.,TRBJ1-6,many,TRBV15
CASSPAGGTEAFF,TGTGCCAGCAGCCCAGCTGGGGGCACTGAAGCTTTCTTT,.,TRBJ1-1,medium-sized,TRBV7-8
CASSLAGRGWTDTQYF,TGTGCCAGCAGCTTAGCGGGCCGGGGGTGGACAGATACGCAGTATTTT,.,TRBJ2-3,.,TRBV7-9
CASSHPPQGRTGELFF,TGTGCCAGCAGTCACCCACCACAGGGACGGACCGGGGAGCTGTTTTTT,.,TRBJ2-2,.,TRBV12-3/TRBV12-4
CASSPRGTQYF,TGTGCCAGCAGCCCCCGCGGGACCCAGTACTTC,.,TRBJ2-5,many,TRBV6-1
CSALERLAGGKYF,TGCAGTGCTCTAGAACGACTAGCGGGGGGCAAGTACTTC,TRBD2,TRBJ2-5,many,TRBV20-1
CASSFGGGGTDTQYF,TGTGCCAGCAGCTTTGGGGGTGGAGGCACAGATACGCAGTATTTT,.,TRBJ2-3,.,TRBV7-9
CASSDGGALAKNIQYF,TGTGCCAGCAGTGACGGAGGGGCCTTAGCCAAAAACATTCAGTACTTC,.,TRBJ2-4,few,TRBV6-2/TRBV6-3
CASSIPPNTGELFF,TGTGCCAGTAGTATCCCTCCTAATACCGGGGAGCTGTTTTTT,.,TRBJ2-2,.,TRBV19